Listed below are T cell receptor gamma chains from one sample, sequenced in a study of Vδ1+ human thymocytes. TCRdb redid clone calling on the multiplex PCR reads using CATT. The sample yields 10,000 to 13,000 gamma-chain clones, roughly two fifths seen once. The source material was Vdelta1+ gamma-delta thymocytes from the thymus. These receptors all come from a boy under two years old who had congenital heart surgery. Each CDR3 is given with its conserved first and last residue. The order of the fields is clone size, J gene, V gene, CDR3 protein, CDR3 DNA. Some rows have no size entry. The others give once, few or many, or a class for an expanded clone.

- TRGJ1/TRGJ2 TRGV3 CATWDRIRYYKKLF TGTGCCACCTGGGACCGGATTCGATATTATAAGAAACTCTTT
- TRGJ1/TRGJ2 TRGV4 CATWDGPGEYKKLF TGTGCCACCTGGGATGGGCCGGGCGAATATAAGAAACTCTTT
- TRGJ1/TRGJ2 TRGV8 CATWDGIKKLF TGTGCCACCTGGGATGGGATAAAGAAACTCTTT
few TRGJ1/TRGJ2 TRGV4 CASWDPNKKLF TGTGCCTCCTGGGACCCAAATAAGAAACTCTTT
- TRGJP2 TRGV2 CATPGKSDWIKTF TGTGCCACCCCCGGTAAAAGTGATTGGATCAAGACGTTT
few TRGJ1/TRGJ2 TRGV9 CALWEVQGYYKKLF TGTGCCTTGTGGGAGGTGCAAGGTTATTATAAGAAACTCTTT
- TRGJ1/TRGJ2 TRGV3 CATWDRGFFGIRNYYKKLF TGTGCCACCTGGGACAGGGGATTTTTTGGGATTCGGAATTATTATAAGAAACTCTTT
few TRGJ1/TRGJ2 TRGV5 CATLDPGHKKLF TGTGCCACCTTGGACCCCGGGCATAAGAAACTCTTT
- TRGJ1/TRGJ2 TRGV9 CALWEGRNYYKKLF TGTGCCTTGTGGGAGGGACGGAATTATTATAAGAAACTCTTT
few TRGJP1 TRGV8 CATWDHYTTGWFKIF TGTGCCACCTGGGACCATTATACCACTGGTTGGTTCAAGATATTT
- TRGJ1/TRGJ2 TRGV9 CASWDFDYKKLF TGTGCCTCGTGGGACTTTGATTATAAGAAACTCTTT
few TRGJ1/TRGJ2 TRGV3 CATWDEMDCKKLF TGTGCCACCTGGGACGAAATGGATTGTAAGAAACTCTTT
few TRGJ1/TRGJ2 TRGV9 CALWEVKVVYYKKLF TGTGCCTTGTGGGAGGTGAAGGTCGTTTATTATAAGAAACTCTTT
- TRGJ1/TRGJ2 TRGV9 CALWEDNSNYYKKLF TGTGCCTTGTGGGAGGATAACTCGAATTATTATAAGAAACTCTTT
few TRGJ1/TRGJ2 TRGV8 CATWDNHYKKLF TGTGCCACCTGGGATAATCATTATAAGAAACTCTTT
- TRGJ1/TRGJ2 TRGV9 CALWEVRKKLF TGTGCCTTGTGGGAGGTGCGAAAGAAACTCTTT
few TRGJ1/TRGJ2 TRGV9 CALWAFGMKLF TGTGCCTTGTGGGCATTTGGTATGAAACTCTTT
few TRGJ1/TRGJ2 TRGV9 CALWEVRGKLF TGTGCCTTGTGGGAGGTGCGCGGGAAACTCTTT
medium-sized TRGJP TRGV9 CALWEVRELGKKIKVF TGTGCCTTGTGGGAGGTGCGGGAGTTGGGCAAAAAAATCAAGGTATTT
few TRGJ1/TRGJ2 TRGV9 CALWEVSKKLF TGTGCCTTGTGGGAGGTTAGTAAGAAACTCTTT
few TRGJ1/TRGJ2 TRGV3 CATWDIRPNYYKKLF TGTGCCACCTGGGACATCCGTCCTAATTATTATAAGAAACTCTTT
few TRGJP2 TRGV8 CATWDTGAGDWIKTF TGTGCCACCTGGGATACAGGAGCGGGTGATTGGATCAAGACGTTT
- TRGJ1/TRGJ2 TRGV5 CATWDRPRYKKLF TGTGCCACCTGGGACAGGCCTCGCTATAAGAAACTCTTT
few TRGJ1/TRGJ2 TRGV4 CATWGVIYYKKLF TGTGCCACCTGGGGCGTGATTTATTATAAGAAACTCTTT
- TRGJP2 TRGV3 CATWDRNSSDWIKTF TGTGCCACCTGGGACAGGAATAGTAGTGATTGGATCAAGACGTTT
- TRGJ1/TRGJ2 TRGV9 CALWEVYLMKKLF TGTGCCTTGTGGGAGGTGTATTTGATGAAGAAACTCTTT